The rows below give T cell receptor beta chains drawn from one sample of a study of molecular identifiers for immune sequencing clone quantification. TCRdb reprocessed the PCR reads with MiXCR, giving one entry per CDR3 protein. The data show around 82,000 distinct CDR3 sequences, around a fifth seen once. Sequencing was done on a sample of naive CD8+ T cells from blood, with Jurkat cell RNA spiked in. All receptors come from a human donor in good health. Some libraries in this study had Jurkat cell RNA spiked in. CDR3s include the opening cysteine and the closing phenylalanine or tryptophan. Fields, in order: CDR3 protein, CDR3 DNA, V gene, D gene, J gene, clone size. A D gene is named only where the DNA matches it firmly. Where a row states a size, it is once, few, many or the class of an expanded clone; other rows omit it.

CDR3: CASSWGQKNQPQHF; DNA: TGTGCCAGTAGCTGGGGACAGAAGAATCAGCCCCAGCATTTT; V: TRBV19; D: TRBD1; J: TRBJ1-5; size: many
CDR3: CASSGTSGGSDTQYF; DNA: TGTGCCAGCAGCGGGACTAGCGGGGGGTCGGATACGCAGTATTTT; V: TRBV6-5; D: TRBD2; J: TRBJ2-3; size: many
CDR3: CASSLEDKDYTF; DNA: TGTGCCAGCAGCTTAGAGGACAAGGACTACACCTTC; V: TRBV7-9; D: NA; J: TRBJ1-2; size: many
CDR3: CASSSLAGYNEQFF; DNA: TGTGCCAGTAGTAGTCTAGCGGGATACAATGAGCAGTTCTTC; V: TRBV19; D: TRBD2; J: TRBJ2-1; size: many
CDR3: CAGSVGFGVLYEQYF; DNA: TGTGCCGGCAGCGTGGGCTTCGGGGTACTCTACGAGCAGTACTTC; V: TRBV9; D: NA; J: TRBJ2-7; size: NA
CDR3: CASSSHREGGPQHF; DNA: TGTGCCAGCAGCTCCCACAGGGAGGGAGGGCCCCAGCATTTT; V: TRBV6-5; D: NA; J: TRBJ1-5; size: many
CDR3: CASSLVWGTDTQYF; DNA: TGTGCCAGCAGCTTAGTGTGGGGCACAGATACGCAGTATTTT; V: TRBV7-8; D: NA; J: TRBJ2-3; size: many
CDR3: CASSLVPAYNEQFF; DNA: TGTGCCAGCAGCTTGGTTCCGGCTTACAATGAGCAGTTCTTC; V: TRBV5-8; D: NA; J: TRBJ2-1; size: many
CDR3: CASSITGGHTDTQYF; DNA: TGTGCCAGTAGTATCACAGGGGGACACACAGATACGCAGTATTTT; V: TRBV19; D: TRBD1; J: TRBJ2-3; size: many
CDR3: CASSGFAGGMNNEQFF; DNA: TGTGCCAGCTCAGGGTTCGCGGGGGGCATGAATAATGAGCAGTTCTTC; V: TRBV18; D: TRBD2; J: TRBJ2-1; size: many
CDR3: CASSQAGAAYEQYF; DNA: TGTGCCAGCAGCCAAGCGGGGGCTGCCTACGAGCAGTACTTC; V: TRBV7-8; D: TRBD2; J: TRBJ2-7; size: few
CDR3: CASTTTPIPNTGELFF; DNA: TGTGCCAGCACCACGACTCCGATCCCGAACACCGGGGAGCTGTTTTTT; V: TRBV5-6; D: NA; J: TRBJ2-2; size: many
CDR3: CASTLTSRLHEQYF; DNA: TGTGCCAGCACGCTGACTAGCAGGTTACACGAGCAGTACTTC; V: TRBV27; D: TRBD2; J: TRBJ2-7; size: few
CDR3: CASSYSSGSTDTQYF; DNA: TGTGCCAGCAGTTACTCGTCCGGGAGCACAGATACGCAGTATTTT; V: TRBV6-2/TRBV6-3; D: NA; J: TRBJ2-3; size: many
CDR3: CASAGGAQVFTDTQYF; DNA: TGTGCCAGCGCGGGCGGGGCCCAGGTTTTCACAGATACGCAGTATTTT; V: TRBV11-2; D: NA; J: TRBJ2-3; size: many
CDR3: CASSRGRVEQYF; DNA: TGTGCCAGCAGTCGGGGCAGGGTCGAGCAGTACTTC; V: TRBV6-5; D: NA; J: TRBJ2-7; size: many
CDR3: CAWSALDYEQYF; DNA: TGTGCCTGGAGTGCCCTAGACTACGAGCAGTACTTC; V: TRBV30; D: NA; J: TRBJ2-7; size: many
CDR3: CAISESFAQIGAKNIQYF; DNA: TGTGCCATCAGTGAGTCTTTCGCACAGATTGGAGCCAAAAACATTCAGTACTTC; V: TRBV10-3; D: NA; J: TRBJ2-4; size: few
CDR3: CASSFRDAAKNIQYF; DNA: TGTGCCAGCAGCTTTCGGGATGCAGCCAAAAACATTCAGTACTTC; V: TRBV5-4; D: NA; J: TRBJ2-4; size: many
CDR3: CASSPLSHTQYF; DNA: TGTGCCAGCAGCCCCTTGTCCCATACCCAGTACTTC; V: TRBV6-2/TRBV6-3; D: NA; J: TRBJ2-5; size: NA
CDR3: CASSSVTEAFF; DNA: TGTGCCAGCAGCTCCGTCACTGAAGCTTTCTTT; V: TRBV7-2; D: NA; J: TRBJ1-1; size: many
CDR3: CASSPSSGRIYEQFF; DNA: TGCGCCAGCAGCCCCTCTAGCGGGAGGATCTATGAGCAGTTCTTC; V: TRBV5-1; D: TRBD2; J: TRBJ2-1; size: few
CDR3: CASMSGNYGYTF; DNA: TGTGCCAGCATGTCTGGGAACTATGGCTACACCTTC; V: TRBV9; D: NA; J: TRBJ1-2; size: many
CDR3: CASSIGGQPQHF; DNA: TGTGCCAGTAGTATTGGGGGTCAGCCCCAGCATTTT; V: TRBV19; D: NA; J: TRBJ1-5; size: many
CDR3: CASSGIRDRGSTNSGANVLTF; DNA: TGTGCCAGCAGCGGGATCCGGGACAGGGGATCTACCAACTCTGGGGCCAACGTCCTGACTTTC; V: TRBV5-4; D: TRBD1; J: TRBJ2-6; size: many
CDR3: CASSLEAPKETQYF; DNA: TGTGCCAGCAGCTTAGAAGCGCCGAAAGAGACCCAGTACTTC; V: TRBV11-2; D: NA; J: TRBJ2-5; size: few
CDR3: CASSEALGNSPLHF; DNA: TGTGCCAGCAGTGAGGCTCTTGGCAATTCACCCCTCCACTTT; V: TRBV2; D: NA; J: TRBJ1-6; size: many
CDR3: CASSETGTFGETQYF; DNA: TGTGCCAGCAGCGAAACTGGGACTTTTGGGGAGACCCAGTACTTC; V: TRBV11-2; D: NA; J: TRBJ2-5; size: few
CDR3: CASSETGENTEAFF; DNA: TGTGCCAGCAGTGAGACAGGGGAGAACACTGAAGCTTTCTTT; V: TRBV28; D: TRBD1; J: TRBJ1-1; size: many
CDR3: CASSLVGDSLFEQYF; DNA: TGTGCCAGCAGCTTAGTTGGTGACAGCCTATTCGAGCAGTACTTC; V: TRBV11-2; D: NA; J: TRBJ2-7; size: NA
CDR3: CASSQAGPGRTQYF; DNA: TGTGCCAGCAGCCAAGCCGGCCCAGGGAGGACCCAGTACTTC; V: TRBV3-2; D: NA; J: TRBJ2-5; size: NA
CDR3: CSVEGVSGSGSSYEQYF; DNA: TGCAGCGTTGAAGGTGTTAGCGGGAGCGGGTCGTCCTACGAGCAGTACTTC; V: TRBV29-1; D: TRBD2; J: TRBJ2-7; size: many
CDR3: CASRTGGDTGELFF; DNA: TGTGCCAGCAGGACAGGGGGTGACACCGGGGAGCTGTTTTTT; V: TRBV9; D: TRBD1; J: TRBJ2-2; size: many
CDR3: CASTERAEAFF; DNA: TGTGCCAGCACCGAAAGGGCCGAAGCTTTCTTT; V: TRBV5-3; D: NA; J: TRBJ1-1; size: NA
CDR3: CASTQGPRKYQETQYF; DNA: TGTGCCAGTACCCAGGGCCCCCGCAAGTACCAAGAGACCCAGTACTTC; V: TRBV19; D: NA; J: TRBJ2-5; size: many
CDR3: CASSPTGLSTDTQYF; DNA: TGTGCCAGCAGCCCAACGGGACTCAGCACAGATACGCAGTATTTT; V: TRBV7-6; D: NA; J: TRBJ2-3; size: many
CDR3: CASSAGQGLPEAFF; DNA: TGTGCCAGCAGCGCGGGACAGGGTCTACCTGAAGCTTTCTTT; V: TRBV7-9; D: TRBD1; J: TRBJ1-1; size: many
CDR3: CASSQGTAYNSPLHF; DNA: TGCGCCAGCAGCCAAGGGACAGCTTATAATTCACCCCTCCACTTT; V: TRBV4-1; D: NA; J: TRBJ1-6; size: few
CDR3: CASSPPGRGIYEQYF; DNA: TGTGCCAGCAGCCCCCCGGGGCGGGGGATATACGAGCAGTACTTC; V: TRBV7-8; D: TRBD2; J: TRBJ2-7; size: many
CDR3: CASSREDMSDGYTF; DNA: TGTGCCAGCAGCCGGGAGGACATGTCGGACGGCTACACCTTC; V: TRBV7-9; D: NA; J: TRBJ1-2; size: many
CDR3: CASSLSSSRDPGTNVLTF; DNA: TGTGCCAGCAGTTTATCGTCAAGCAGGGACCCTGGGACCAACGTCCTGACTTTC; V: TRBV12-3/TRBV12-4; D: NA; J: TRBJ2-6; size: NA
CDR3: CASSPWTGNSDTQYF; DNA: TGTGCCAGCAGCCCCTGGACGGGGAACTCAGATACGCAGTATTTT; V: TRBV5-6; D: NA; J: TRBJ2-3; size: many